These 8 T cell receptor beta chains share one sample of origin, sequenced in a study of shared clonotypes between healthy human individuals. The data were produced by immunoSEQ multiplex PCR, yet TCRdb's version contains in-frame clones alone and is incomplete. The sample lists about 2.4 million clones; approximately 93% were seen once. The sequencing sample was made of naive CD4+ T cells from PBMCs. Described subset: CD45RA+ positively selected. The origin of the receptors is a man between 18 and 29 years old in good health. Some clones in this sample may be carry-over from other donors' samples.

This sequence joins TRBV6-6 and TRBJ1-2; D remains ambiguous. The CDR3 consists of 15 residues. V was trimmed by 2 bases and J by 2 bases, leaving 12 bases between them. Germline CDR1 and CDR2: MNHNY and SVGAGI (reference sequence). The CDR3 region is CASSYLRGANYGYTF. The CDR3 DNA is TGTGCCAGCAGTTACCTCCGGGGTGCCAACTATGGCTACACCTTC.

The V call is TRBV6-6, the J call TRBJ1-5; no clear D gene. Between the trimmed V and J ends, which lost 4 bases and 2 bases, there was a span of 12 bases. Per the germline V gene, CDR1 is MNHNY and CDR2 is SVGAGI (reference sequence). The CDR3 runs 15 residues. CDR3 sequence reads: CASSFGRMRNQPQHF. CDR3 sequence (DNA): TGTGCCAGCAGTTTCGGTAGGATGCGCAATCAGCCCCAGCATTTT.

The chain uses TRBV2 and TRBJ1-2; no reliable D call. The CDR3 spans 13 residues. V was pared by 7 bases and J by 4 bases, with 13 bases between. Germline V gene data show CDR1 as SNHLY and CDR2 as FYNNEI. The CDR3 DNA reads TGTGCCAGCACTACCGGACGCATCTATGGCTACACCTTC. Translating gives CASTTGRIYGYTF.

The rearrangement joins TRBV4-2 to TRBJ2-4; the D gene is possibly TRBD2 (6 bases). Trimming pared 0 bases from V and 1 base from J, leaving 16 bases between. This CDR3 has 18 residues. Germline V gives CDR1 LGHNA, CDR2 YNFKEQ. For the CDR3, the DNA is TGTGCCAGCAGCCAAGAAGGTGGAGGGTCGGTTGCCAAAAACATTCAGTACTTC. Translation: CASSQEGGGSVAKNIQYF.

As to this clone: This sample also contains other DNA sequences that code for the same CDR3. V usage is TRBV2 and J usage is TRBJ2-7; a weak D match, TRBD2 (5 bases). This CDR3 is 12 amino acids long. Per the germline V gene, CDR1 is SNHLY and CDR2 is FYNNEI. Trimming cost V 4 bases and J 2 bases, with 6 bases left between them. CDR3 residues: CASSVLAYEQYF. DNA for the CDR3: TGTGCCAGCAGTGTACTAGCCTACGAGCAGTACTTC.

The chain combines TRBV27 with TRBJ2-5; D possibly corresponds to TRBD2 (6 bases). The V and J ends lost 6 bases and 4 bases respectively, with 9 bases between them. The germline gives CDR1 MNHEY, CDR2 SMNVEV (reference sequence). The CDR3 totals 12 residues. CDR3 nucleotide sequence: TGTGCCAGCAGCGAGGGAGGAGAGACCCAGTACTTC. It specifies CASSEGGETQYF.

The genes are TRBV11-2 and TRBJ1-4, with D perhaps matching TRBD1 (6 bases). Germline V CDR1 and CDR2: SGHAT, FQNNGV. V was pared by 3 bases and J by 6 bases, with 8 bases between. The length of the CDR3 is 13 residues. CDR3 nucleotide sequence: TGTGCCAGCAGCTTCTCAGGGGATGAAAAACTGTTTTTT. It yields the protein CASSFSGDEKLFF.

This sequence joins TRBV27 and TRBJ1-2, with D possibly TRBD1 on 6 matching bases. Germline CDR1 and CDR2: MNHEY and SMNVEV (reference sequence). CDR3 length equals 16 residues. Between the trimmed V and J ends, which lost 7 bases and 3 bases, there was a span of 21 bases. The CDR3 DNA reads TGTGCCAGCACACCGGAAGGGGGGAGGGGCGACTATGGCTACACCTTC. It codes for CASTPEGGRGDYGYTF.